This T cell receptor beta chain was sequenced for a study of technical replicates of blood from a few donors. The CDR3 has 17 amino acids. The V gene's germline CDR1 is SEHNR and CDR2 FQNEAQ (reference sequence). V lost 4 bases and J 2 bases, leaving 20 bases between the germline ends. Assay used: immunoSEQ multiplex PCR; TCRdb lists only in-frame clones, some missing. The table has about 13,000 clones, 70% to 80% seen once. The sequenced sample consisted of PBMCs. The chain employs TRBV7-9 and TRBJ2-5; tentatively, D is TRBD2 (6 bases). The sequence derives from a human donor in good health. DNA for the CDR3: TGTGCCAGCAGCTCCGGGTTAGGGGCGCGGGATCAAGAGACCCAGTACTTC. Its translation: CASSSGLGARDQETQYF.